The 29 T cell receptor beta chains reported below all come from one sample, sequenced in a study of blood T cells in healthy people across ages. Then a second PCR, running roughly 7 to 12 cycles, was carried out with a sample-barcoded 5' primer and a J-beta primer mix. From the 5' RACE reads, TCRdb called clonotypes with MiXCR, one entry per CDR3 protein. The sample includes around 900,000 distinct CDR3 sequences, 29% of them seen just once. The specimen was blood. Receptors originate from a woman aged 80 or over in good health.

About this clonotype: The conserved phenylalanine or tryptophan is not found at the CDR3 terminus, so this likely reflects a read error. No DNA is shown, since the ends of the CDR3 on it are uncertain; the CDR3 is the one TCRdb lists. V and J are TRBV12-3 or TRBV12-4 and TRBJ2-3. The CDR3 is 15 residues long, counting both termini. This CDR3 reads CASSFGSPRADTQYS.

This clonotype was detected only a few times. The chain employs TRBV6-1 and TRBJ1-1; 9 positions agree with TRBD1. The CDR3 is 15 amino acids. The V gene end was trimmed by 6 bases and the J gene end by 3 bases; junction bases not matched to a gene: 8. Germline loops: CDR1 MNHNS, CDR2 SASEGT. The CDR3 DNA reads TGTGCCAGCAGGCCCCCGGGACAGGGATACACTGAAGCTTTCTTT. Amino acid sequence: CASRPPGQGYTEAFF.

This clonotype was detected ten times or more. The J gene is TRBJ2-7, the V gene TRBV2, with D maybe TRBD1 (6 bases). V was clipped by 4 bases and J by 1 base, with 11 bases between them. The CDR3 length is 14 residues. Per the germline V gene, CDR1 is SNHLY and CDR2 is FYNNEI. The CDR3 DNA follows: TGTGCCAGCAGTGCCTCGGGACAATCCTACGAGCAGTACTTC. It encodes CASSASGQSYEQYF.

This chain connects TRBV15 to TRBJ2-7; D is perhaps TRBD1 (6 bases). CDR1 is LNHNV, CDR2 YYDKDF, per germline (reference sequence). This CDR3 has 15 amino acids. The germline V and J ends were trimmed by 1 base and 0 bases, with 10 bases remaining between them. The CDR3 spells CATSRGAGVSYEQYF. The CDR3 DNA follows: TGTGCCACCAGCAGAGGGGCAGGGGTCTCCTACGAGCAGTACTTC.

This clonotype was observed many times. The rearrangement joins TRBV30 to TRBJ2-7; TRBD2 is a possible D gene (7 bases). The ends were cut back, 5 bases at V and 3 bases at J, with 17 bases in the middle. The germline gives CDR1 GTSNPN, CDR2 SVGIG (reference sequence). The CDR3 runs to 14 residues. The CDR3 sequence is CAWSFAGAFYEQYF. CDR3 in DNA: TGTGCCTGGTCTTTTGCGGGGGCCTTCTACGAGCAGTACTTC.

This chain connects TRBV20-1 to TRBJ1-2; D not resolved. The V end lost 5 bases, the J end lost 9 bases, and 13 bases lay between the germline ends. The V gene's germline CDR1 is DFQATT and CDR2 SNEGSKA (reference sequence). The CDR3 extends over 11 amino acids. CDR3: CSALTGRSYTF. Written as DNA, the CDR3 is TGCAGTGCTCTGACGGGGAGAAGCTACACCTTC.

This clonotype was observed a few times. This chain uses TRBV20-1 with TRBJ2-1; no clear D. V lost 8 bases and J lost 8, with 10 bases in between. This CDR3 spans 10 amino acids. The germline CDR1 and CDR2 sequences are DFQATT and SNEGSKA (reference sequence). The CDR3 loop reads CSYLRDEQFF. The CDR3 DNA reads TGCAGTTATTTGAGAGATGAGCAGTTCTTC.

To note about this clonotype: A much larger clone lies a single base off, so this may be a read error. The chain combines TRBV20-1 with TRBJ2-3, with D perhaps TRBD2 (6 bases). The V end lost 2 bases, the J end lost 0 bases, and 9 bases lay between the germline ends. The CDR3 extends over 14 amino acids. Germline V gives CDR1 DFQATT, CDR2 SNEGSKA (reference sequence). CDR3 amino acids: CSARMGLSTDTQYF. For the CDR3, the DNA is TGCAGTGCTAGAATGGGACTGAGCACAGATACGCAGTATTTT.

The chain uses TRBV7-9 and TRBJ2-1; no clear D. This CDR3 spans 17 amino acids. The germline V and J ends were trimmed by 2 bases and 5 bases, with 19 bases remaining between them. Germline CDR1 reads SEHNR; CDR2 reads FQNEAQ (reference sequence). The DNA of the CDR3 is TGTGCCAGCAGCTTAAGCGAGTCCTCCCTTGCTAACAATGAGCAGTTCTTC. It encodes CASSLSESSLANNEQFF.

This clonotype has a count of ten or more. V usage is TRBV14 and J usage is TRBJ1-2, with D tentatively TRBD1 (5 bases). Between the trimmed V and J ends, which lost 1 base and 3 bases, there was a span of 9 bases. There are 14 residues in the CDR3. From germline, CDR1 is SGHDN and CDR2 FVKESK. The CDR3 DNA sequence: TGTGCCAGCAGCCAAGGGGGCAGGGACTATGGCTACACCTTC. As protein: CASSQGGRDYGYTF.

CDR3 protein: CASSPDSGGESAEAFF. The CDR3 nucleotides read TGCGCCAGCAGCCCGGACTCCGGGGGGGAGAGCGCTGAAGCTTTCTTT. The rearrangement uses TRBV4-1 and TRBJ1-1, with D perhaps TRBD1 (5 bases). This CDR3 spans 16 amino acids. The V end was cut by 4 bases, the J end by 6 bases, with 21 bases between. Germline V lookup: CDR1 MGHRA, CDR2 YSYEKL.

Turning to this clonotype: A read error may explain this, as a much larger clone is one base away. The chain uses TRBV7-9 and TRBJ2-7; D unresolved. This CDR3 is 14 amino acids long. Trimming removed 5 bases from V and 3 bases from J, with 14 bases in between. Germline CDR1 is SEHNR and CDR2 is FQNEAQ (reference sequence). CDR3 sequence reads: CASSGSAADYEQYF. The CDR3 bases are TGTGCCAGCAGCGGCTCTGCGGCAGACTACGAGCAGTACTTC.

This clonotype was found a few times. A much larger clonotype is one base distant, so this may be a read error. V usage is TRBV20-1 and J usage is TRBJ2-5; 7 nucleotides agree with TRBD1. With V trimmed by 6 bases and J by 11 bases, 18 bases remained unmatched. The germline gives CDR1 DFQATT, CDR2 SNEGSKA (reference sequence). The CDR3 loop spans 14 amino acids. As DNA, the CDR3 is TGCAGTGCCTTTAGGACAGGAGGATACAATGAGCAGTACTTC. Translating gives CSAFRTGGYNEQYF.

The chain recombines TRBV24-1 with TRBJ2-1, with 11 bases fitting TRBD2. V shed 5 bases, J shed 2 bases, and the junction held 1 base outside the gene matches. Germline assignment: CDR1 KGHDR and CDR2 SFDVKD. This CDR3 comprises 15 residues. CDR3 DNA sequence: TGTGCCACCAGTGCACTAGCGGGGGCCTACAATGAGCAGTTCTTC. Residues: CATSALAGAYNEQFF.

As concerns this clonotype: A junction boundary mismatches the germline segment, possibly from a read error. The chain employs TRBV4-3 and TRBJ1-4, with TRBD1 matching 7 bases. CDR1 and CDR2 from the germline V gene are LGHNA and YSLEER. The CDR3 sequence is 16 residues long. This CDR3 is CARSHSPGQNNEKLFF. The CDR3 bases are TGCGCCCGCAGCCATTCACCGGGACAGAATAATGAAAAACTGTTTTTT.

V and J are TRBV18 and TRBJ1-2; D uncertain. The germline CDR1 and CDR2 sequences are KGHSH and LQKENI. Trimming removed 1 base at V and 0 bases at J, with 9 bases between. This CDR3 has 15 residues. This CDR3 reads CASSPRQNTNYGYTF. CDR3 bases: TGTGCCAGCTCACCACGTCAGAATACTAACTATGGCTACACCTTC.

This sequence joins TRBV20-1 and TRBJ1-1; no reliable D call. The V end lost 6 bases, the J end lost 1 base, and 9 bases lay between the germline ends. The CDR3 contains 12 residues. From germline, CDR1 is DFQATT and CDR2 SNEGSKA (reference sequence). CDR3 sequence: CSAPWSNTEAFF. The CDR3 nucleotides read TGCAGTGCCCCTTGGTCGAACACTGAAGCTTTCTTT.

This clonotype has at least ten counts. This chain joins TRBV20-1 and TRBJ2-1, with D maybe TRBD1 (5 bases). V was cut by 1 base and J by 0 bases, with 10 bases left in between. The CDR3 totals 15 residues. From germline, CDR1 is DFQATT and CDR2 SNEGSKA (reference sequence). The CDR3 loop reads CSARGHRSSYNEQFF. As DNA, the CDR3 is TGCAGTGCTAGAGGTCACAGGAGCTCCTACAATGAGCAGTTCTTC.

The CDR3, as DNA: TGTGCCAGCTCACCACGCGGACTAGCGGAGCAGTTCTTC. Residues: CASSPRGLAEQFF. This rearrangement joins TRBV18 to TRBJ2-1; TRBD2 agrees at 9 bases. Trimming removed 1 base from V and 10 bases from J; junction bases left unmatched: 2. Germline V gives CDR1 KGHSH, CDR2 LQKENI. This CDR3 region has 13 residues.

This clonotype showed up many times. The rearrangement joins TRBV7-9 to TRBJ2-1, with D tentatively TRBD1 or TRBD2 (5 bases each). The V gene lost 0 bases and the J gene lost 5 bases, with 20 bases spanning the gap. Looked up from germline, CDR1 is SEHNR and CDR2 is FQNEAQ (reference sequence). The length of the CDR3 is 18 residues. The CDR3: CASSLARGTVGTNNEQFF. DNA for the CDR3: TGTGCCAGCAGCTTAGCGCGTGGAACTGTAGGGACCAACAATGAGCAGTTCTTC. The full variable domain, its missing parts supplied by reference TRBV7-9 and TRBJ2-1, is DTGVSQNPRHKITKRGQNVTFRCDPISEHNRLYWYRQTLGQGPEFLTYFQNEAQLEKSRLLSDRFSAERPKGSFSTLEIQRTEQGDSAMYLCASSLARGTVGTNNEQFFGPGTRLTVL.

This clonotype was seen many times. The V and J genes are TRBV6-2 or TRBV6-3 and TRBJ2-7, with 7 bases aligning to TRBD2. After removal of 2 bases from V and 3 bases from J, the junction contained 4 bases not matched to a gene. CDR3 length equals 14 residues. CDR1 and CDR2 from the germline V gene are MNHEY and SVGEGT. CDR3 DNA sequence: TGTGCCAGCAGTTACCGCGGGGGTGGCTACGAGCAGTACTTC. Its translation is CASSYRGGGYEQYF.

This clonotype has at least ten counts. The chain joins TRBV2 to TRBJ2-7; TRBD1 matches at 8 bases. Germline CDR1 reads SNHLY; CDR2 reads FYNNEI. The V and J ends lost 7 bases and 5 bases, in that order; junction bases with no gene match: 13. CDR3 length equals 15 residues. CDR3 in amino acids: CASNDGTGRINEQYF. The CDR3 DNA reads TGTGCCAGCAACGACGGGACAGGAAGGATCAACGAGCAGTACTTC.

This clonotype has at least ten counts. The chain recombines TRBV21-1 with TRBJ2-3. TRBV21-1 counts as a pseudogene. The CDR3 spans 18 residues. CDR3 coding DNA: TGTGCCAGCAGCAAAGCGCAGGGAAAAGGAGTGAGCACAGATACGCAGTATTTT. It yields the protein CASSKAQGKGVSTDTQYF.

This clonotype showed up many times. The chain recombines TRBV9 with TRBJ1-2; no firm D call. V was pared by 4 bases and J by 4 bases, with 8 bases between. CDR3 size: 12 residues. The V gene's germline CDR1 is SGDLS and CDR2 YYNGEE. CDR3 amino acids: CASSPRTYGYTF. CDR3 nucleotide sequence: TGTGCCAGCAGCCCCCGGACCTATGGCTACACCTTC.

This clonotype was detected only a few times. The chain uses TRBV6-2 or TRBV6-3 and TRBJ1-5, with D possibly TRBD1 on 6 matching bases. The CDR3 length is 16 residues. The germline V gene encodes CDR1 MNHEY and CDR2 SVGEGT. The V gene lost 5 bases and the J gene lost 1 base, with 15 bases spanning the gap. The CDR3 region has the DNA TGTGCCAGCAGTAAAAACAGGGAACTAAGCAATCAGCCCCAGCATTTT. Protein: CASSKNRELSNQPQHF.

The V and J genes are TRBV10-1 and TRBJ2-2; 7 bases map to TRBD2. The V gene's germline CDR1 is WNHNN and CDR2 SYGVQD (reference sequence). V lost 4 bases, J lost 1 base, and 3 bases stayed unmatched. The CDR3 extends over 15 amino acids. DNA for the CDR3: TGCGCCAGCAGTGGCTCTAGCGGGAACACCGGGGAGCTGTTTTTT. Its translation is CASSGSSGNTGELFF.

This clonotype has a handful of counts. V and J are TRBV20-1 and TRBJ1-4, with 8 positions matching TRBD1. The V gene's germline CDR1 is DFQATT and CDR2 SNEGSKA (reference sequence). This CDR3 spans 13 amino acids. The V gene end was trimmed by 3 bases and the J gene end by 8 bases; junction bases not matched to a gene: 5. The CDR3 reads CSASRTGQEKLFF. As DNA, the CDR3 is TGCAGTGCTAGTCGGACAGGGCAAGAAAAACTGTTTTTT.

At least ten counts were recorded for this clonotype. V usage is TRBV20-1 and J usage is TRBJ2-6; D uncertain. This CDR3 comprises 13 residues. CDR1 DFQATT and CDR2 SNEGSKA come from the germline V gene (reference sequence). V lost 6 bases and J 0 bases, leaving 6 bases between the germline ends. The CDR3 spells CSATSSGANVLTF. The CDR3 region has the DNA TGCAGTGCCACCTCCTCTGGGGCCAACGTCCTGACTTTC.

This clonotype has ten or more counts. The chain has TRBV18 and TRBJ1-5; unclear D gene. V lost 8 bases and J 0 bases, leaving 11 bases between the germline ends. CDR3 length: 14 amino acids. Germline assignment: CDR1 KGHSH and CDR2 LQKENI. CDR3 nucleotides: TGTGCCAGCAGCCGCGATTATAGCAATCAGCCCCAGCATTTT. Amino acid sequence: CASSRDYSNQPQHF. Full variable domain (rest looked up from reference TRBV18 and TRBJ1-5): NAGVMQNPRHLVRRRGQEARLRCSPMKGHSHVYWYRQLPEEGLKFMVYLQKENIIDESGMPKERFSAEFPKEGPSILRIQQVVRGDSAAYFCASSRDYSNQPQHFGDGTRLSIL.